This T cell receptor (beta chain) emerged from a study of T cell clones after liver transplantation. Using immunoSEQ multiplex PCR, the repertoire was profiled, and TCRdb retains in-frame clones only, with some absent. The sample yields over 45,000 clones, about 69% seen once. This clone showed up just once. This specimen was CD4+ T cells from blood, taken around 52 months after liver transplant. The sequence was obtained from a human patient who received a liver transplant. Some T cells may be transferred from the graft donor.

The CDR3 sequence: CASSLNPGDNSPLHF. CDR3 sequence (DNA): TGTGCCAGCAGCTTAAATCCGGGCGACAATTCACCCCTCCACTTT. V is TRBV7-9 and J is TRBJ1-6; D is unresolved. The length of the CDR3 is 15 residues. V was trimmed by 2 bases and J by 7 bases, leaving 12 bases between them. The germline V gene has CDR1 SEHNR and CDR2 FQNEAQ (reference sequence).